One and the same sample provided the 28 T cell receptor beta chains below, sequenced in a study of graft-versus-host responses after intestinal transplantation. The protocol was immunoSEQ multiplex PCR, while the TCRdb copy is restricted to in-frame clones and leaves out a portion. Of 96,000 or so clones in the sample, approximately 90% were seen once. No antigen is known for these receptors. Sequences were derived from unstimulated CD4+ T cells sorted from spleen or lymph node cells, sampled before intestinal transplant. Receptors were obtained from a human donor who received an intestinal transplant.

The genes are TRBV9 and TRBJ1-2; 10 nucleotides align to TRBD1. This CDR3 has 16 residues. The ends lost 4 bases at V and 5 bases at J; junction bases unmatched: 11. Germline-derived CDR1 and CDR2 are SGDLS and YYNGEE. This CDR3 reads CASSPPPGQGQYGYTF. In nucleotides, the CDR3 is TGTGCCAGCAGCCCTCCACCGGGACAGGGGCAGTATGGCTACACCTTC.

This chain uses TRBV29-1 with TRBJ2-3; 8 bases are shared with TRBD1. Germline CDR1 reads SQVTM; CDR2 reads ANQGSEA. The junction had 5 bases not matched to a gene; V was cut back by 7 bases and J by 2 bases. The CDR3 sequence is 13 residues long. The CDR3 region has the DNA TGCAGCGGAGACAGGGGCCTCACAGATACGCAGTATTTT. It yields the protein CSGDRGLTDTQYF.

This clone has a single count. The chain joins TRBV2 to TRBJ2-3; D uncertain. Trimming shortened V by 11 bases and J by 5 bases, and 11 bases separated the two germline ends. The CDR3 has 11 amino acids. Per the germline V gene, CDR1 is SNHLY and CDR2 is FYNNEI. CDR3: CASLSVDTQYF. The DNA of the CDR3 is TGTGCCTCCCTTTCCGTAGATACGCAGTATTTT.

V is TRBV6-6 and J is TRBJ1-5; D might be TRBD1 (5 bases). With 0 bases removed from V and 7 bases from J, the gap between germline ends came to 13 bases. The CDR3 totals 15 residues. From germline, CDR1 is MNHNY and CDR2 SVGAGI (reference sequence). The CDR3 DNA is TGTGCCAGCAGTTACTCGGTTTCAGGGCGACAGCCCCAGCATTTT. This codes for CASSYSVSGRQPQHF.

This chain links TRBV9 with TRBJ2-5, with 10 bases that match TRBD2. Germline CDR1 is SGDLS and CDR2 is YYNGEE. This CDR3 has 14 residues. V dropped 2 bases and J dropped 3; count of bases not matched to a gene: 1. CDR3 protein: CASSVGLAEETQYF. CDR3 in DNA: TGTGCCAGCAGCGTCGGACTAGCGGAAGAGACCCAGTACTTC.

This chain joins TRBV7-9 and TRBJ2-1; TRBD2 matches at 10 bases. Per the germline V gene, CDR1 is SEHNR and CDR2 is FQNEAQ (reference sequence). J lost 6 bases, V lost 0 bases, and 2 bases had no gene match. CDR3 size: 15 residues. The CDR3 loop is CASSLASGRSNEQFF. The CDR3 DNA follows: TGTGCCAGCAGCTTAGCTAGCGGGAGGAGCAATGAGCAGTTCTTC.

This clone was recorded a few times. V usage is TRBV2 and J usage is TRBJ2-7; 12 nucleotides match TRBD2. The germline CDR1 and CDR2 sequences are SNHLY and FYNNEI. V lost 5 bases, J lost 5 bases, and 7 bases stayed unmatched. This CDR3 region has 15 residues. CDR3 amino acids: CASSLLTSGSDEQYF. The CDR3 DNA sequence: TGTGCCAGCAGTCTGTTGACTAGCGGGAGCGACGAGCAGTACTTC.

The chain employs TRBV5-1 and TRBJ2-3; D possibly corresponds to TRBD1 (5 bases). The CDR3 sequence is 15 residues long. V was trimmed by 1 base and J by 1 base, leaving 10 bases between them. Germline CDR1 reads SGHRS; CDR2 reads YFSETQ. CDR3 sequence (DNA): TGCGCCAGCAGCTTGTTAGGGGTTGGCACAGATACGCAGTATTTT. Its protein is CASSLLGVGTDTQYF.

CDR3 sequence: CASSLDMAGFSGNTIYF. CDR3 DNA sequence: TGTGCCAGCAGCTTAGATATGGCGGGGTTCTCTGGAAACACCATATATTTT. V usage is TRBV7-2 and J usage is TRBJ1-3; D is uncertain. This CDR3 is 17 amino acids long. V gave up 1 base and J gave up 0 bases, with 13 bases separating them. In germline, CDR1 is SGHTA, CDR2 FQGNSA.

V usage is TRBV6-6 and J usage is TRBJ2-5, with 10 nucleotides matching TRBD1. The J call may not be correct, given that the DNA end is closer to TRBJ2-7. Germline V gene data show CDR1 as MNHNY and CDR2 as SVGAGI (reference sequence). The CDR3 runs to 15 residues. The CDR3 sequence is CASSYQDRGPYEQYF. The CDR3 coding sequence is TGTGCCAGCAGTTACCAAGACAGGGGGCCCTACGAGCAGTACTTC.

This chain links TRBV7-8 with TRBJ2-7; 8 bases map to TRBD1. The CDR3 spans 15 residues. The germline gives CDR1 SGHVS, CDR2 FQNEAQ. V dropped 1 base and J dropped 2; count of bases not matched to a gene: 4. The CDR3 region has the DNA TGTGCCAGCAGCTTAGTGGTACAGGGGGCCTACGAGCAGTACTTC. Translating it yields CASSLVVQGAYEQYF. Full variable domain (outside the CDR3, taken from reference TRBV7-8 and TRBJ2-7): GAGVSQSPRYKVAKRGQDVALRCDPISGHVSLFWYQQALGQGPEFLTYFQNEAQLDKSGLPSDRFFAERPEGSVSTLKIQRTQQEDSAVYLCASSLVVQGAYEQYFGPGTRLTVT.

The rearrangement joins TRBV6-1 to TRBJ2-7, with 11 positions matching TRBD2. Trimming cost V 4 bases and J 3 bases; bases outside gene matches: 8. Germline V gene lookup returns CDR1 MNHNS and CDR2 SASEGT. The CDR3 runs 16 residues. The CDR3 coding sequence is TGTGCCAGCAGTGTTCGGCTGGGACTAGCGGTCTACGAGCAGTACTTC. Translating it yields CASSVRLGLAVYEQYF.

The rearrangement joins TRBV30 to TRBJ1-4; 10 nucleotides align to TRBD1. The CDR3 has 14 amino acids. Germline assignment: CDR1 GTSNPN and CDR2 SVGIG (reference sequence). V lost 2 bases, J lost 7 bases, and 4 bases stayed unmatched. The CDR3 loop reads CAWSTGQGGEKLFF. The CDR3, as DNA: TGTGCCTGGAGTACCGGACAGGGGGGTGAAAAACTGTTTTTT.

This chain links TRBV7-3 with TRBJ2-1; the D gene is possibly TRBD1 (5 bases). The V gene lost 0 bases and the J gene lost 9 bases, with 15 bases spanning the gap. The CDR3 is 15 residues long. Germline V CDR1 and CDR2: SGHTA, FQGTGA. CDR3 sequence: CASSLTSQGHSEQFF. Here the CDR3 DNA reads TGTGCCAGCAGCTTAACTTCTCAGGGCCATAGTGAGCAGTTCTTC.

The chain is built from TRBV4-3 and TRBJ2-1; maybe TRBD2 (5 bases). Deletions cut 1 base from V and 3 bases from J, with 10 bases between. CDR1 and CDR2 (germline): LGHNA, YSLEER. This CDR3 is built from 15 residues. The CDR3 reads CASSQGGRSYNEQFF. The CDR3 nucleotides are TGCGCCAGCAGCCAAGGAGGGAGAAGCTACAATGAGCAGTTCTTC.

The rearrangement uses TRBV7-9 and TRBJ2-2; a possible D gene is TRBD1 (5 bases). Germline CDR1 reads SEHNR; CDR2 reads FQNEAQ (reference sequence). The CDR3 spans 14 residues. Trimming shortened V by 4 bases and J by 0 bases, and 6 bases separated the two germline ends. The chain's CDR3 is CASSSQANTGELFF. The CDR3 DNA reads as TGTGCCAGCAGCTCACAGGCGAACACCGGGGAGCTGTTTTTT.

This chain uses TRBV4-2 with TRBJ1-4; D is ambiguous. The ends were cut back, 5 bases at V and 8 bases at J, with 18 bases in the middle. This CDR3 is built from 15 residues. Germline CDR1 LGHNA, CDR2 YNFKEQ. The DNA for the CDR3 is TGTGCCAGCAGCGCAAGTAAGCCGGGTGTCGAAAAACTGTTTTTT. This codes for CASSASKPGVEKLFF.

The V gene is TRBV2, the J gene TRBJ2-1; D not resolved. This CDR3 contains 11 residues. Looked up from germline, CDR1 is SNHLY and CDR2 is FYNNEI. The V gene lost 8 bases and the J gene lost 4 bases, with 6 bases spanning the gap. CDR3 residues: CASLPYNEQFF. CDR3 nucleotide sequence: TGTGCCAGCCTCCCGTACAATGAGCAGTTCTTC.

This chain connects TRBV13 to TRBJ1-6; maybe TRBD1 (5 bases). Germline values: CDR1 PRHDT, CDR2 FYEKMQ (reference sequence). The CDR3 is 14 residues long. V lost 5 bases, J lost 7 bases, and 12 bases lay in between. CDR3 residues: CASSQGRNNSPLHF. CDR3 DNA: TGTGCCAGCAGCCAGGGAAGAAACAATTCACCCCTCCACTTT.

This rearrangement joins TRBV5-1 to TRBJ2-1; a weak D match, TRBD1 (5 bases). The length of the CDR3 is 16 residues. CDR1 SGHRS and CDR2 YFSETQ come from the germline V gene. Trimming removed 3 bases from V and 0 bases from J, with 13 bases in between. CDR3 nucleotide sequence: TGCGCCAGCAGCTCGCAGGGCCAAATCTCCTACAATGAGCAGTTCTTC. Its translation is CASSSQGQISYNEQFF.

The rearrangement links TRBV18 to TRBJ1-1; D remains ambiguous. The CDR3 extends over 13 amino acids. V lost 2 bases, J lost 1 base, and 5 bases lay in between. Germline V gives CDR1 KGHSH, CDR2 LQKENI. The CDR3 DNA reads TGTGCCAGCTCACCATCAGGGAACACTGAAGCTTTCTTT. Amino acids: CASSPSGNTEAFF.

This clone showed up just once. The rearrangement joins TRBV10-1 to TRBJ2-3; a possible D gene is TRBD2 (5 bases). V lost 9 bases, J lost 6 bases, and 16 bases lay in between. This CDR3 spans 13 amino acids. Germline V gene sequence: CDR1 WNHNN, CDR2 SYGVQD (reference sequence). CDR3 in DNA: TGCGCCAGTCAGTTAGGACTTGGGGATACGCAGTATTTT. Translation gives CASQLGLGDTQYF.

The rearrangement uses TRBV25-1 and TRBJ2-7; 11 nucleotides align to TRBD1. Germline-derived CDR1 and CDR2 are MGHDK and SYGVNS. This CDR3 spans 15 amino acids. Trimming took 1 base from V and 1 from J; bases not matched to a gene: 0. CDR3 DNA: TGTGCCAGCAGTGAATGGGACAGGGGGTCCTACGAGCAGTACTTC. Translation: CASSEWDRGSYEQYF.

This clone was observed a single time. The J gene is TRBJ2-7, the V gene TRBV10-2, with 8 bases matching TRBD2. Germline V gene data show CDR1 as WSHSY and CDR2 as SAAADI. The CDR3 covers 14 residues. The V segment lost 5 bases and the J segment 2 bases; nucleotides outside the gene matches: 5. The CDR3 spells CASSWTSSAYEQYF. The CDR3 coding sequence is TGCGCCAGCAGTTGGACTAGCTCGGCCTACGAGCAGTACTTC.

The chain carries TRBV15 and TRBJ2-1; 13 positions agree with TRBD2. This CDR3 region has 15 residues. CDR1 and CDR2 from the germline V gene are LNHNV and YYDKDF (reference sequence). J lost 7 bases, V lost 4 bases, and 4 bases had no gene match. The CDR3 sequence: CATSKLAGGQNEQFF. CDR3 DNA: TGTGCCACCAGCAAACTAGCGGGGGGGCAAAATGAGCAGTTCTTC.

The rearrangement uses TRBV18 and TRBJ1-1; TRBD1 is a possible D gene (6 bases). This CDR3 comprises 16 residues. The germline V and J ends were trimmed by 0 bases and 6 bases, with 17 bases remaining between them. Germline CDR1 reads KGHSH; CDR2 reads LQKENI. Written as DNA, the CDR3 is TGTGCCAGCTCACCACCCCAGGGGATCCAAACATCTGAAGCTTTCTTT. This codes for CASSPPQGIQTSEAFF.

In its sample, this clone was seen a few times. In DNA, the CDR3 is TGTGCCAGCACCAAGGACAGGGTCGCATTCACGCCCCAGCATTTT. Its protein is CASTKDRVAFTPQHF. The chain has TRBV6-1 and TRBJ1-5; 8 positions agree with TRBD1. CDR1 and CDR2 (germline): MNHNS, SASEGT. The CDR3 contains 15 residues. Trimming cost V 7 bases and J 9 bases; bases outside gene matches: 14.

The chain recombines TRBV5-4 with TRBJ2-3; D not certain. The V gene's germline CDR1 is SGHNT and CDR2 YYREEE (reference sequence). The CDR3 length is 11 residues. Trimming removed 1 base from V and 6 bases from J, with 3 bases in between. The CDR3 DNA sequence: TGTGCCAGCAGCTTGCGGGATACGCAGTATTTT. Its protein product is CASSLRDTQYF.